Detailed here is one T cell receptor (beta chain). What it recognizes is unknown. These data originate in a study of shared clonotypes between healthy human individuals. Study-wide points: Sampling used blood alone; tissue repertoires probably differ.

Clones were read by immunoSEQ multiplex PCR, and TCRdb kept only the in-frame ones, dropping some. This table holds about 450,000 clones, roughly 83% found once. CDR1 KGHSH and CDR2 LQKENI come from the germline V gene. The CDR3 totals 15 residues. The trim removed 0 bases at V and 5 bases at J, leaving 6 bases unmatched. Specimen: PBMCs. V gene TRBV18 combines with J gene TRBJ1-2; TRBD1 aligns across 7 bases. This TCR derives from a woman between 40 and 50 years old in good health. Some clones in this sample may be carry-over from other donors' samples. The CDR3 region has the DNA TGTGCCAGCTCACCACCGTCGGTGACAGGGTATGGCTACACCTTC. This codes for CASSPPSVTGYGYTF.